This TCR beta chain was recorded in a study of shared clonotypes between healthy human individuals. Comment on this clone: The antigen is not known.

Findings and caveats of the study: When naive CD4 clonotypes were compared across a few donors, around 5% were shared.

The CDR3 covers 15 residues. CDR1 and CDR2 (germline): MNHEY, SVGAGI. The V and J ends lost 10 bases and 1 base respectively, with 18 bases between them. Deep-level assay runs were performed. Produced via immunoSEQ multiplex PCR; TCRdb's table is partial and in-frame only. The table records about 2.3 million clones, over 85% of them present only once. The TCR sequence derives from a man younger than 30 in good health. Some clones in this sample may be carry-over from other donors' samples. The genes are TRBV6-5 and TRBJ2-3, with D maybe TRBD2 (6 bases). Input material: naive CD4+ T cells from PBMCs. Subset described: CD45RA+ positively selected. CDR3 protein: CATRTGRARTDTQYF. The DNA of the CDR3 is TGTGCCACCCGTACCGGGAGAGCCCGCACAGATACGCAGTATTTT.